A single sample is the source of the 14 T cell receptor beta chains below, sequenced in a study of cytomegalovirus exposure and HLA in healthy donors. TCRdb's copy holds only in-frame clones and misses some; the assay was immunoSEQ multiplex PCR. The sample yields 160,000 or so clones, more than 70% seen once. The sample was PBMCs. The receptors here all came from a man aged 30 to 39 in good health and CMV-seropositive.

As concerns this clone: This specimen includes other DNA sequences encoding the same CDR3. This rearrangement joins TRBV6-5 to TRBJ1-1; 7 bases fit TRBD1. This CDR3 is built from 14 residues. V was pared by 2 bases and J by 5 bases, with 5 bases of the junction left unmatched. Germline CDR1 and CDR2: MNHEY and SVGAGI. The CDR3: CASSYGRGVTEAFF. CDR3 DNA sequence: TGTGCCAGCAGTTACGGCAGGGGGGTTACTGAAGCTTTCTTT.

This clone has only one observation. The chain is built from TRBV2 and TRBJ1-5; D remains ambiguous. Germline CDR1 reads SNHLY; CDR2 reads FYNNEI. The V and J ends lost 9 bases and 3 bases respectively, with 9 bases between them. The CDR3 has 12 amino acids. CDR3 nucleotides: TGTGCCAGTAACAGAAACAATCAGCCCCAGCATTTT. This encodes CASNRNNQPQHF.

This clone was detected only a few times. The chain combines TRBV11-2 with TRBJ1-4; 9 bases are a match to TRBD1. The junction had 5 bases not matched to a gene; V was cut back by 5 bases and J by 7 bases. The germline V gene encodes CDR1 SGHAT and CDR2 FQNNGV. There are 14 residues in the CDR3. CDR3 amino acids: CASSRGQGGEKLFF. The CDR3 DNA reads as TGTGCCAGCAGCCGGGGACAGGGAGGTGAAAAACTGTTTTTT.

The chain links TRBV4-3 to TRBJ2-3, with D possibly TRBD2 on 5 matching bases. V was pared by 4 bases and J by 5 bases, with 16 bases between. The CDR3 contains 15 residues. The germline V gene has CDR1 LGHNA and CDR2 YSLEER. CDR3 bases: TGCGCCAGCAGCCCGAGGGAAACTAATCAAGATACGCAGTATTTT. Protein sequence: CASSPRETNQDTQYF.

V is TRBV4-1 and J is TRBJ2-4, with D uncertain. Looked up from germline, CDR1 is MGHRA and CDR2 is YSYEKL. This CDR3 comprises 12 residues. V was pared by 0 bases and J by 14 bases, with 11 bases between. CDR3 sequence (DNA): TGCGCCAGCAGCCAAGATGGCCTCCGCAAGTACTTC. It specifies CASSQDGLRKYF.

The chain is built from TRBV21-1 and TRBJ2-2; TRBD1 is the table's D call and was not checked against the DNA. TRBV21-1 is designated a pseudogene. CDR3 length: 17 residues. This chain's CDR3 is CASTSRDRGKNTGELFF. CDR3 bases: TGTGCCAGCACCTCCCGGGACAGGGGGAAGAACACCGGGGAGCTGTTTTTT.

The chain employs TRBV18 and TRBJ1-6; 8 bases line up with TRBD1. The V gene end was trimmed by 2 bases and the J gene end by 9 bases; junction bases not matched to a gene: 9. CDR3 length equals 16 residues. Per the germline V gene, CDR1 is KGHSH and CDR2 is LQKENI. The chain's CDR3 is CASSPMETGEGSPLHF. The CDR3 bases are TGTGCCAGCTCACCAATGGAGACAGGGGAAGGTTCACCCCTCCACTTT. The variable domain in full, with the rest retrieved from reference TRBV18 and TRBJ1-6, is NAGVMQNPRHLVRRRGQEARLRCSPMKGHSHVYWYRQLPEEGLKFMVYLQKENIIDESGMPKERFSAEFPKEGPSILRIQQVVRGDSAAYFCASSPMETGEGSPLHFGNGTRLTVT.

The chain employs TRBV6-5 and TRBJ2-2; 8 nucleotides match TRBD2. CDR1 is MNHEY and CDR2 is SVGAGI in the germline V gene. This CDR3 spans 14 amino acids. The J segment lost 1 base and the V segment lost 5 bases, leaving 0 bases of the junction unmatched. CDR3 coding DNA: TGTGCCAGCAGTAGCGGGGGGAACACCGGGGAGCTGTTTTTT. Translating gives CASSSGGNTGELFF.

The chain recombines TRBV29-1 with TRBJ2-4; 13 positions agree with TRBD2. Germline V lookup: CDR1 SQVTM, CDR2 ANQGSEA. This CDR3 region has 15 residues. V shed 5 bases and J 8 bases; nucleotides not matched to a gene: 9. The CDR3 loop reads CSVFYRTSGSHIQYF. In DNA, the CDR3 is TGCAGCGTTTTTTATAGGACTAGCGGGAGTCACATTCAGTACTTC.

This clone was observed once. V usage is TRBV2 and J usage is TRBJ1-1, with 7 bases matching TRBD1. The trim removed 7 bases at V and 7 bases at J, leaving 9 bases unmatched. This CDR3 has 13 amino acids. Germline loops: CDR1 SNHLY, CDR2 FYNNEI. The CDR3 loop is CASIRHRDSEAFF. Written as DNA, the CDR3 is TGTGCCAGCATTCGACACAGGGACAGTGAAGCTTTCTTT.

The chain employs TRBV19 and TRBJ1-2; possible D gene TRBD1, 5 bases. This CDR3 is 14 amino acids long. Trimming stripped 8 bases from V and 4 bases from J, with 17 bases between. Germline CDR1 is LNHDA and CDR2 is SQIVND (reference sequence). CDR3 nucleotides: TGTGCCAGTCTCAAGGGGAGGGACTTCTATGGCTACACCTTC. As protein: CASLKGRDFYGYTF.

The rearrangement links TRBV6-5 to TRBJ2-7, with TRBD1 matching 9 bases. Germline CDR1 MNHEY, CDR2 SVGAGI. The trim removed 4 bases at V and 0 bases at J, leaving 4 bases unmatched. This CDR3 region has 15 residues. The DNA for the CDR3 is TGTGCCAGCAGTTCTCCGGGACAGGGCTCCTACGAGCAGTACTTC. Amino acids: CASSSPGQGSYEQYF.

The chain couples TRBV7-2 to TRBJ2-7; tentatively, D is TRBD1 (6 bases). Trimming took 6 bases from V and 4 from J, leaving 16 bases between them. The CDR3 is made up of 14 amino acids. Germline loops: CDR1 SGHTA, CDR2 FQGNSA. The CDR3 DNA follows: TGTGCCAGCAGGACCGACAGGATGGGTTACGAGCAGTACTTC. Its translation: CASRTDRMGYEQYF.

This clone was recorded at least ten times. The chain has TRBV6-4 and TRBJ2-2; possible D gene TRBD2, 5 bases. V lost 3 bases and J 3 bases, leaving 5 bases between the germline ends. Germline V gene sequence: CDR1 MRHNA, CDR2 SNTAGT. This CDR3 contains 13 residues. The CDR3 here is CASSERDTGELFF. Written as DNA, the CDR3 is TGTGCCAGCAGTGAGCGGGACACCGGGGAGCTGTTTTTT.